These 21 T cell receptor beta chains were all obtained from the same sample, sequenced in a study of T cell repertoires in cytomegalovirus infection. TCRdb reprocessed the reads with MiXCR, giving one entry per CDR3 protein. Of about 140,000 distinct CDR3 sequences in the sample, approximately 5.9% are singletons; the top ten hold over 15%. The sample comprised PBMCs. The receptors originated from a human donor in good health (CMV status not recorded). Some clones in this sample may be carry-over from other donors' samples.

This clonotype occurred many times. The J gene is TRBJ2-1, the V gene TRBV7-8, with 7 bases aligning to TRBD1. Trimming removed 5 bases from V and 3 bases from J; junction bases left unmatched: 4. This CDR3 has 14 residues. Germline lookup yields CDR1 SGHVS and CDR2 FQNEAQ. CDR3 nucleotide sequence: TGTGCCAGCAGCCGAGGGGGCGACTACAATGAGCAGTTCTTC. Translation gives CASSRGGDYNEQFF.

The chain has TRBV12-3 or TRBV12-4 and TRBJ2-7; 9 nucleotides match TRBD2. CDR3 size: 15 residues. With 5 bases clipped from V and 4 bases from J, the junction kept 9 bases outside the gene matches. CDR3 sequence: CASSPPASGAYEQYF. The CDR3 nucleotides are TGTGCCAGCAGTCCCCCCGCTAGCGGGGCGTACGAGCAGTACTTC.

This clonotype appeared a few times. V is TRBV5-1 and J is TRBJ2-5; no clear D. Deletions cut 0 bases from V and 3 bases from J, with 12 bases between. This CDR3 comprises 15 residues. Germline V gene data show CDR1 as SGHRS and CDR2 as YFSETQ. The CDR3 bases are TGCGCCAGCAGCTTGGCAACGGTAAAAAAAGAGACCCAGTACTTC. This translates into CASSLATVKKETQYF.

The chain recombines TRBV19 with TRBJ1-1; D gene unclear. The CDR3 consists of 12 residues. Germline V CDR1 and CDR2: LNHDA, SQIVND (reference sequence). Trimming stripped 9 bases from V and 1 base from J, with 9 bases between. The CDR3 loop reads CASPAGNTEAFF. CDR3 DNA sequence: TGTGCCAGCCCGGCAGGGAACACTGAAGCTTTCTTT.

The V gene is TRBV27, the J gene TRBJ2-2; 11 positions agree with TRBD1. V lost 3 bases, J lost 6 bases, and 9 bases stayed unmatched. Germline V gene lookup returns CDR1 MNHEY and CDR2 SMNVEV (reference sequence). This CDR3 has 17 amino acids. CDR3 nucleotide sequence: TGTGCCAGCAGTTTGTGGGGGGGACAGGGGGTCGCCGGGGAGCTGTTTTTT. It translates to CASSLWGGQGVAGELFF.

This clonotype was counted ten times or more. The V gene is TRBV7-2, the J gene TRBJ2-5; D remains unclear. V lost 3 bases and J lost 4, with 3 bases in between. There are 11 residues in the CDR3. Germline V lookup: CDR1 SGHTA, CDR2 FQGNSA. CDR3 region: CASSFLETQYF. The CDR3 coding sequence is TGTGCCAGCAGCTTTCTAGAGACCCAGTACTTC.

Ten or more counts support this clonotype. The CDR3 DNA reads as TGTGCCGCTACAGGTGGGTTTGGGACTGAAGCTTTCTTT. Its translation: CAATGGFGTEAFF. The chain joins TRBV10-3 to TRBJ1-1, with D perhaps TRBD1 (5 bases). Germline loops: CDR1 ENHRY, CDR2 SYGVKD. The V end was cut by 11 bases, the J end by 5 bases, with 18 bases between. The CDR3 spans 13 residues.

This clonotype was recorded at least ten times. The V call is TRBV28, the J call TRBJ2-5, with D unclear. Per germline, CDR1 MDHEN and CDR2 SYDVKM. Deletions cut 5 bases from V and 0 bases from J, with 13 bases between. This CDR3 region has 15 residues. The chain's CDR3 is CASSQLAADQETQYF. The CDR3 nucleotides read TGTGCCAGCAGTCAACTGGCGGCGGACCAAGAGACCCAGTACTTC.

This clonotype was counted at least ten times. The chain links TRBV7-8 to TRBJ1-1; 7 bases map to TRBD1. The CDR3 is 15 residues long. Per the germline V gene, CDR1 is SGHVS and CDR2 is FQNEAQ. V shed 2 bases and J 1 base; nucleotides not matched to a gene: 4. The CDR3 nucleotides are TGTGCCAGCAGCTTATTGGAGGGGGCGAACACTGAAGCTTTCTTT. This sequence encodes CASSLLEGANTEAFF.

This clonotype was observed at least ten times. The chain couples TRBV10-3 to TRBJ2-1, with TRBD1 identical over 12 bases. Germline V gene lookup returns CDR1 ENHRY and CDR2 SYGVKD. The CDR3 has 16 amino acids. V shed 6 bases, J shed 10 bases, and the junction held 13 bases outside the gene matches. This CDR3 reads CAIRRDRGRTGGEQFF. The CDR3 nucleotides are TGTGCCATCAGACGGGACAGGGGGCGGACGGGTGGGGAGCAGTTCTTC.

In its sample, this clonotype was seen many times. The chain has TRBV19 and TRBJ1-1; possibly TRBD1 for D (6 bases). In germline, CDR1 is LNHDA, CDR2 SQIVND (reference sequence). This CDR3 region has 14 residues. V lost 5 bases, J lost 6 bases, and 16 bases lay in between. CDR3 nucleotides: TGTGCCAGTAGTGAGTGGGGGCTGGAGGCTGAAGCTTTCTTT. Translating gives CASSEWGLEAEAFF.

This clonotype was observed at least ten times. The V call is TRBV7-6, the J call TRBJ2-3; TRBD1 matches at 9 bases. J was trimmed by 1 base and V by 1 base; bases with no gene match: 6. CDR3 length equals 17 residues. Germline V gives CDR1 SGHVS, CDR2 FNYEAQ. Here the CDR3 reads CASSLVYRDRGTDTQYF. The CDR3 DNA follows: TGTGCCAGCAGCTTAGTGTACCGGGACAGGGGCACAGATACGCAGTATTTT.

This clonotype was observed many times. The genes are TRBV7-2 and TRBJ1-6; D is unclear. The germline gives CDR1 SGHTA, CDR2 FQGNSA. Trimming cost V 8 bases and J 5 bases, with 13 bases left between them. The CDR3 contains 14 residues. The CDR3 loop is CASGPAGDNSPLHF. The CDR3 DNA is TGTGCCAGCGGCCCGGCGGGCGATAATTCACCCCTCCACTTT.

This clonotype was seen a few times. J is TRBJ2-3 and V is TRBV20-1; 15 bases map to TRBD2. From germline, CDR1 is DFQATT and CDR2 SNEGSKA (reference sequence). J gave up 2 bases and V 3 bases, and 12 bases lay outside the gene matches. This CDR3 has 19 residues. The CDR3 DNA follows: TGCAGTGCTAGGGATCTGGCGGGACTAGCGGGGGGCTCCACAGATACGCAGTATTTT. It codes for CSARDLAGLAGGSTDTQYF.

In its sample, this clonotype was seen many times. The rearrangement joins TRBV29-1 to TRBJ1-1, with TRBD1 as a possible D gene (5 bases). There are 13 residues in the CDR3. Trimming took 5 bases from V and 1 from J, leaving 11 bases between them. Per germline, CDR1 SQVTM and CDR2 ANQGSEA. The CDR3 loop reads CSVQQGGNTEAFF. The CDR3 DNA reads as TGCAGCGTTCAGCAGGGCGGGAACACTGAAGCTTTCTTT.

This clonotype was counted between two and nine times. The chain recombines TRBV29-1 with TRBJ2-3; either TRBD1 or TRBD2 may supply D (6 bases each). CDR1 is SQVTM and CDR2 is ANQGSEA in the germline V gene. The CDR3 extends over 13 amino acids. Trimming pared 4 bases from V and 7 bases from J, leaving 15 bases between. The CDR3 DNA is TGCAGCGTTGCCGAGGGGGGTCAAAATACGCAGTATTTT. Protein: CSVAEGGQNTQYF.

This clonotype was seen a few times. The J gene is TRBJ2-2, the V gene TRBV5-5, with D tentatively TRBD1 (5 bases). The CDR3 contains 12 residues. The germline gives CDR1 SGHKS, CDR2 YYEKEE (reference sequence). V gave up 5 bases and J gave up 11 bases, with 13 bases separating them. The CDR3: CASSRLTAELFF. The DNA of the CDR3 is TGTGCCAGCAGTCGATTGACAGCTGAGCTGTTTTTT.

This chain connects TRBV7-9 to TRBJ2-7; TRBD1 aligns across 10 bases. This CDR3 has 15 residues. The germline V gene encodes CDR1 SEHNR and CDR2 FQNEAQ (reference sequence). With V trimmed by 4 bases and J by 5 bases, 8 bases remained unmatched. DNA for the CDR3: TGTGCCAGCAGCTCCCCCGGGACAGGGGTTCACGAGCAGTACTTC. Protein sequence: CASSSPGTGVHEQYF.

The table lists this clonotype with many counts. The gene calls are TRBV10-3 and TRBJ1-3; D call uncertain. The ends were cut back, 4 bases at V and 0 bases at J, with 13 bases in the middle. Germline CDR1 reads ENHRY; CDR2 reads SYGVKD. This CDR3 region has 16 residues. The CDR3 sequence: CAISGSGVSSGNTIYF. CDR3 sequence (DNA): TGTGCCATCAGTGGTTCCGGGGTGAGCTCTGGAAACACCATATATTTT.

This clonotype has ten or more counts. In DNA form, the CDR3 reads TGTGCCAGCAGCTTAGCGCGTGACGTAGAAAAAGCTTTCTTT. Amino acid sequence: CASSLARDVEKAFF. The chain joins TRBV7-9 to TRBJ1-1, with D hard to call. The V gene lost 0 bases and the J gene lost 9 bases, with 14 bases spanning the gap. This CDR3 region has 14 residues. Germline values: CDR1 SEHNR, CDR2 FQNEAQ (reference sequence).

This clonotype was recorded at least ten times. The chain employs TRBV11-2 and TRBJ1-1; possible D gene TRBD1, 6 bases. Germline lookup yields CDR1 SGHAT and CDR2 FQNNGV. V was cut by 2 bases and J by 4 bases, with 11 bases left in between. This CDR3 region has 14 residues. In DNA, the CDR3 is TGTGCCAGCAGCTTACCTACAGGGAGCACTGAAGCTTTCTTT. Translating it yields CASSLPTGSTEAFF.